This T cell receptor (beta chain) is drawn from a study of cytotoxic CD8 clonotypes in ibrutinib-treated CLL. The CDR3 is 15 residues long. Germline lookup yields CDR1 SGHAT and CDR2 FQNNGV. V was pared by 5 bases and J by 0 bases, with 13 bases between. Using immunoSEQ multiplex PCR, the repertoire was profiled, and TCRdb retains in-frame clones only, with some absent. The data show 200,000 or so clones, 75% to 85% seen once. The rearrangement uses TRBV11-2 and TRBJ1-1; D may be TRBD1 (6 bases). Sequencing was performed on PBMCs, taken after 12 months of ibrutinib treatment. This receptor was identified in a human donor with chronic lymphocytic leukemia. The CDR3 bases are TGTGCCAGCAGCATCAGACAGGTAATGAACACTGAAGCTTTCTTT. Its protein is CASSIRQVMNTEAFF.